This T cell receptor beta chain was documented in a study of control samples from healthy donors and cancer patients. The repertoire was sequenced with immunoSEQ multiplex PCR; TCRdb's copy has only in-frame clones and lacks some. The sample has roughly 130,000 clones, roughly 88% seen once. Germline CDR1 and CDR2: MNHNS and SASEGT. Trimming took off 4 bases at V and 2 bases at J, with 17 bases between the two ends. This CDR3 is 16 amino acids long. The rearrangement joins TRBV6-1 to TRBJ2-5; D could derive from TRBD1 or TRBD2 (5 bases each). The sequencing sample was made of blood. The source of this sequence is a man in his fifties in good health. The CDR3 loop is CASSGGWGPRQETQYF. The CDR3, as DNA: TGTGCCAGCAGTGGTGGTTGGGGACCCCGGCAAGAGACCCAGTACTTC.